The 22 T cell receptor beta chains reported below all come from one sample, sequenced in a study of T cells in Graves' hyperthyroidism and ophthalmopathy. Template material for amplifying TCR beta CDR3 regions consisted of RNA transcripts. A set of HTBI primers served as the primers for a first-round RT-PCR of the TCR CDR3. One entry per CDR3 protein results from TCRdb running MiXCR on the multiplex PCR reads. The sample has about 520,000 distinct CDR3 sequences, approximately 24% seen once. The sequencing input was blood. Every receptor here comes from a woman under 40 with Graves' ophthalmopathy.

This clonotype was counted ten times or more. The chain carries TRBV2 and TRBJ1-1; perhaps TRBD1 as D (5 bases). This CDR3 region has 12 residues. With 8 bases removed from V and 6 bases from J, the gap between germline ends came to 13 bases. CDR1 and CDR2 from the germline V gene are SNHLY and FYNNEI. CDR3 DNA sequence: TGTGCCAGCGGGGCCCTATACTCTGAAGCTTTCTTT. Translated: CASGALYSEAFF.

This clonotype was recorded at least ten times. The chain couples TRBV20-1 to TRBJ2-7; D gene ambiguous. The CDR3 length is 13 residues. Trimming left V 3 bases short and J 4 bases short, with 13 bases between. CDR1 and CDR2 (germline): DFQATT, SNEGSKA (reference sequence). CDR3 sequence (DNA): TGCAGTGCTAGTCTAGTTGGAATGTACGAGCAGTACTTC. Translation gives CSASLVGMYEQYF.

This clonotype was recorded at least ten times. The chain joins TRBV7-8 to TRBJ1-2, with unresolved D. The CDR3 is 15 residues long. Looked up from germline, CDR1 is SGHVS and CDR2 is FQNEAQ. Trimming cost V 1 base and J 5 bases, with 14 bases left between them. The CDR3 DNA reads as TGTGCCAGCAGCTTAGGACGGGGAGTTTGGTATGGCTACACCTTC. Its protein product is CASSLGRGVWYGYTF.

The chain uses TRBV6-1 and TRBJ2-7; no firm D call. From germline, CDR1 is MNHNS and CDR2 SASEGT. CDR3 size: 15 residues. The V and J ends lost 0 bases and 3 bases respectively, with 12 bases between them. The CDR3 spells CASSEADLEVYEQYF. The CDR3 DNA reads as TGTGCCAGCAGTGAAGCTGACCTAGAGGTCTACGAGCAGTACTTC.

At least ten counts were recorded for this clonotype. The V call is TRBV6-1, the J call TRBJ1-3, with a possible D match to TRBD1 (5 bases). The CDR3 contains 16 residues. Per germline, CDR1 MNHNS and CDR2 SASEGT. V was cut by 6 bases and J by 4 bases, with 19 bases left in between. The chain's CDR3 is CASSKPLPGPGNTIYF. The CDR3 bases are TGTGCCAGCAGCAAACCCCTCCCGGGACCAGGAAACACCATATATTTT.

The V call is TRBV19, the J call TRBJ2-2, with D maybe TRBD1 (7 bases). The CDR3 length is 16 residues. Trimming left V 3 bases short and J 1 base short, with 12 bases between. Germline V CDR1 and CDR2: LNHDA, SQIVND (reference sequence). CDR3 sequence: CASSIGGGLNTGELFF. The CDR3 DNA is TGTGCCAGTAGTATTGGAGGGGGCTTGAACACCGGGGAGCTGTTTTTT.

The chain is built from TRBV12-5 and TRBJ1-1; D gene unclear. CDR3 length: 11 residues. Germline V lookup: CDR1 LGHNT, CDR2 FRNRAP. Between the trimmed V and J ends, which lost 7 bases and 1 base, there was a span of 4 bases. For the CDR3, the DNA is TGTGCTAGTGCAGCGAACACTGAAGCTTTCTTT. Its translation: CASAANTEAFF.

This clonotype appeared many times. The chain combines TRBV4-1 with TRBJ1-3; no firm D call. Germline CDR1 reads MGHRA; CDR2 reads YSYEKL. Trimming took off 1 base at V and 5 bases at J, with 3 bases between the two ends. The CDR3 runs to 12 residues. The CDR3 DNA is TGCGCCAGCAGCCAAGTCAGAAACACCATATATTTT. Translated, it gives CASSQVRNTIYF.

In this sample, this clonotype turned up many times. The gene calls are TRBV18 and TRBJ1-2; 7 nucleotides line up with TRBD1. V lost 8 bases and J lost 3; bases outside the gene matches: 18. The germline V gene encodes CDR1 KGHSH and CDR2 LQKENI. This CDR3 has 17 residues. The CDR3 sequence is CASLAGRQGIMDYGYTF. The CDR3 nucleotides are TGTGCCAGCCTCGCGGGCAGACAGGGAATAATGGACTATGGCTACACCTTC.

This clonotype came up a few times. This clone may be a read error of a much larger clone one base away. This CDR3 is CATSGSSYEQYF. The CDR3 DNA reads as TGTGCCACCAGCGGAAGCTCCTACGAGCAGTACTTC. The chain employs TRBV15 and TRBJ2-7; no definite D call. Looked up from germline, CDR1 is LNHNV and CDR2 is YYDKDF (reference sequence). The CDR3 contains 12 residues. V was trimmed by 5 bases and J by 0 bases, leaving 5 bases between them. Based on the CDR3 plus reference TRBV15 and TRBJ2-7, the full variable domain is DAMVIQNPRYQVTQFGKPVTLSCSQTLNHNVMYWYQQKSSQAPKLLFHYYDKDFNNEADTPDNFQSRRPNTSFCFLDIRSPGLGDTAMYLCATSGSSYEQYFGPGTRLTVT.

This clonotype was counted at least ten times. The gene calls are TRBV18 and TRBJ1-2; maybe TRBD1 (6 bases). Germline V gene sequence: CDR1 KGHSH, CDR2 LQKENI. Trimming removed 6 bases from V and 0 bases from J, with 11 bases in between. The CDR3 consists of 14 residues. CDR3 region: CASSPGHTNYGYTF. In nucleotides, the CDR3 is TGTGCCAGCTCCCCGGGACATACTAACTATGGCTACACCTTC.

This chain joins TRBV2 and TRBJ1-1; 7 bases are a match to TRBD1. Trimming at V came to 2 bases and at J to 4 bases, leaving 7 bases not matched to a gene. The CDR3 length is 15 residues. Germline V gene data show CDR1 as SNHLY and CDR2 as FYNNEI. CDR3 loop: CASSERPQGSTEAFF. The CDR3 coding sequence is TGTGCCAGCAGTGAAAGGCCACAGGGGAGCACTGAAGCTTTCTTT.

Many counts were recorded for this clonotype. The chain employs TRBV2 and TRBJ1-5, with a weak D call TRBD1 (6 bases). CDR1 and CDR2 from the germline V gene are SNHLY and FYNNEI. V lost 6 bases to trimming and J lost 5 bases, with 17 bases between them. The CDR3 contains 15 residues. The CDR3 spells CASRPTGTRDQPQHF. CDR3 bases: TGTGCCAGCAGACCAACCGGGACAAGGGATCAGCCCCAGCATTTT. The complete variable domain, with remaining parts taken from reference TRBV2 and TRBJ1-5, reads EPEVTQTPSHQVTQMGQEVILRCVPISNHLYFYWYRQILGQKVEFLVSFYNNEISEKSEIFDDQFSVERPDGSNFTLKIRSTKLEDSAMYFCASRPTGTRDQPQHFGDGTRLSIL.

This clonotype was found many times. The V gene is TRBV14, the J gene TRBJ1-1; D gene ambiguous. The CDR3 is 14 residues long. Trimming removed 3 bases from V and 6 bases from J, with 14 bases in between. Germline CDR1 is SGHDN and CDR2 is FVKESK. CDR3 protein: CASSHLSFGAEAFF. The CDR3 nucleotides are TGTGCCAGCAGCCACCTCTCTTTTGGGGCTGAAGCTTTCTTT.

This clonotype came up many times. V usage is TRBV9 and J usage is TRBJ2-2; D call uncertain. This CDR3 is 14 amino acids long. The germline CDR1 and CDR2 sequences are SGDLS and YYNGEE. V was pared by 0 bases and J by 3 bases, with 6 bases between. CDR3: CASSVDFHTGELFF. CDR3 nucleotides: TGTGCCAGCAGCGTAGACTTTCACACCGGGGAGCTGTTTTTT.

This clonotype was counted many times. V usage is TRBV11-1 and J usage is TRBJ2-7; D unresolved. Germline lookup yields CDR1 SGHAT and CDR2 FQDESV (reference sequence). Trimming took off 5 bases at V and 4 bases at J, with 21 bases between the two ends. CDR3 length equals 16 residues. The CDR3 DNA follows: TGTGCCAGCAGCCACCACCGTCCCACGGATGAGTACGAGCAGTACTTC. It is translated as CASSHHRPTDEYEQYF. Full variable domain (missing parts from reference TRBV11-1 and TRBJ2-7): EAEVAQSPRYKITEKSQAVAFWCDPISGHATLYWYRQILGQGPELLVQFQDESVVDDSQLPKDRFSAERLKGVDSTLKIQPAELGDSAMYLCASSHHRPTDEYEQYFGPGTRLTVT.

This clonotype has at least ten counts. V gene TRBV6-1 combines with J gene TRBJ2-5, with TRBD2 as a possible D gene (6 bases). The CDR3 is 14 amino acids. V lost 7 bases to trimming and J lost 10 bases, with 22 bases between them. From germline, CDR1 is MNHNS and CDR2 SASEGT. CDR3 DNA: TGTGCCAGCACCGGGACTGTCTTACGCGTGGACCAGTACTTC. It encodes CASTGTVLRVDQYF.

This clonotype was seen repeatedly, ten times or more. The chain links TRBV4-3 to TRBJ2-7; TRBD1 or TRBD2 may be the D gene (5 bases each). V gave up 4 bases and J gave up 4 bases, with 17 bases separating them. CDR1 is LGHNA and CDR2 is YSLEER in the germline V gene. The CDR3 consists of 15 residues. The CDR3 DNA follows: TGCGCCAGCAGCCCCAGGAAGGGGAGTGCGTACGAGCAGTACTTC. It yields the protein CASSPRKGSAYEQYF.

The CDR3 region has the DNA TGTGCCAGCAGTGCCATCGGGACTACGAGTTTAGATACGCAGTATTTT. Its translation is CASSAIGTTSLDTQYF. The V gene is TRBV25-1, the J gene TRBJ2-3; 7 bases are shared with TRBD2. The germline gives CDR1 MGHDK, CDR2 SYGVNS. CDR3 length: 16 residues. V dropped 4 bases and J dropped 5; count of bases not matched to a gene: 12.

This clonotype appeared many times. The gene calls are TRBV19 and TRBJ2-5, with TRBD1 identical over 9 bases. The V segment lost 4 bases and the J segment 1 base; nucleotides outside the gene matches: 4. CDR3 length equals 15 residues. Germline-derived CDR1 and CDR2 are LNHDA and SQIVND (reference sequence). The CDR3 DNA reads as TGTGCCAGTAGTACGGGACAGGGAACCCAAGAGACCCAGTACTTC. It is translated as CASSTGQGTQETQYF.

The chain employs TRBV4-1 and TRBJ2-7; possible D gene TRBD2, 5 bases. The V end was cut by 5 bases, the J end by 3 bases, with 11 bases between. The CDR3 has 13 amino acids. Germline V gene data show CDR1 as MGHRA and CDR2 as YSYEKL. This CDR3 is CASSYLEGYEQYF. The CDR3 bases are TGCGCCAGCAGCTACCTAGAGGGCTACGAGCAGTACTTC.

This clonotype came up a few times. The CDR3 region is CSVEPGQGRHGNQPQHF. CDR3 nucleotide sequence: TGCAGCGTTGAACCGGGACAGGGGAGACATGGCAATCAGCCCCAGCATTTT. The chain is built from TRBV29-1 and TRBJ1-5; 10 bases align to TRBD1. J lost 2 bases, V lost 2 bases, and 9 bases had no gene match. CDR1 and CDR2 (germline): SQVTM, ANQGSEA. The CDR3 extends over 17 amino acids.